This section outlines one T cell receptor beta chain sequence together with its context. What it binds is unknown. The data originate from a study of T-cell memory formation after mild COVID-19. The wider study: Largely donor-specific sequence clusters came from a couple of donors.

The authors produced TCR alpha and TCR beta cDNA libraries with sample barcodes and UMIs by 5'RACE using constant-segment primers. TCRdb reanalysed the 5' RACE reads using MiXCR and keeps one entry per CDR3 protein. Here the sample spans 95,000 to 120,000 distinct CDR3 sequences, roughly 20% being singletons. General observations from the study: Memory sampled before infection contained some responding clones, suggesting cross-reactive memory joined.

Germline V CDR1 and CDR2: SGHVS, FNYEAQ. CDR3 length equals 17 residues. The junction had 12 bases not matched to a gene; V was cut back by 6 bases and J by 8 bases. Sequenced: PBMCs or a T cell subset sorted from them (not recorded which). The chain uses TRBV7-6 and TRBJ2-1; 14 bases map to TRBD2. The receptor was derived from a man aged 18 to 30 who had mild COVID-19 (a few samples of this study predate the infection). Cell type and time point are not known. The CDR3 DNA sequence: TGTGCCAGCAGTCCGCGAAGACTAGCGGGGGGGCTCGATGAGCAGTTCTTC. Its translation: CASSPRRLAGGLDEQFF.